Presented here are 26 T cell receptor beta chains from one specimen sequenced in a study of tumor T cells in aggressive B-cell lymphoma (dated by TCRdb to between 2016 and 2019). Libraries came from the immunoSEQ multiplex PCR assay. Sourced from immuneACCESS, this table was stored by TCRdb with only in-frame sequences that have V and J called. A share of the clones is absent; for the studies checked, an unresolved V gene accounts for under half, and the remainder has no known explanation. The sample table contains around 400 clones; only one count was recorded for 88% of them. The ten largest clones take up roughly an eighth of the sample. Sequencing input: tumor tissue. Receptor source: an adult with diffuse large B cell lymphoma.

The chain uses TRBV9 and TRBJ1-2, with TRBD1 as a possible D gene (5 bases). Germline loops: CDR1 SGDLS, CDR2 YYNGEE. With 0 bases removed from V and 4 bases from J, the gap between germline ends came to 16 bases. The CDR3 is 16 residues long. The CDR3 DNA reads TGTGCCAGCAGCGTAGCTAAAGGGGTGACAGTCTATGGCTACACCTTC. Its protein is CASSVAKGVTVYGYTF.

CDR3 DNA: TGCAGCGTTGGAAGCGGGAGCGGGGCAGATACGCAGTATTTT. It translates to CSVGSGSGADTQYF. V is TRBV29-1 and J is TRBJ2-3; the match to TRBD2 covers 8 bases. Trimming removed 4 bases from V and 4 bases from J; junction bases left unmatched: 7. This CDR3 spans 14 amino acids. Germline lookup yields CDR1 SQVTM and CDR2 ANQGSEA.

The gene calls are TRBV5-4 and TRBJ2-7, with D possibly being TRBD1 (5 bases). Germline V gene sequence: CDR1 SGHNT, CDR2 YYREEE (reference sequence). Trimming cost V 4 bases and J 5 bases, with 16 bases left between them. CDR3 size: 14 residues. The CDR3 is CASSTKAGKNEQYF. The CDR3 bases are TGTGCCAGCAGCACAAAGGCAGGGAAGAACGAGCAGTACTTC.

The V gene is TRBV4-3, the J gene TRBJ2-5; 11 positions match TRBD2. The length of the CDR3 is 17 residues. The germline CDR1 and CDR2 sequences are LGHNA and YSLEER. V was pared by 3 bases and J by 1 base, with 7 bases of the junction left unmatched. The CDR3 region is CASSHSLAGGLQETQYF. The CDR3 nucleotides read TGCGCCAGCAGCCATTCTCTAGCGGGGGGACTCCAAGAGACCCAGTACTTC.

The V and J genes are TRBV28 and TRBJ2-5; 11 bases align to TRBD2. With V trimmed by 3 bases and J by 4 bases, 10 bases remained unmatched. The germline gives CDR1 MDHEN, CDR2 SYDVKM. CDR3 length equals 17 residues. CDR3 coding DNA: TGTGCCAGCAGTTTGGGGCTAGCGGGGGGATTGGCAGAGACCCAGTACTTC. Amino acids: CASSLGLAGGLAETQYF.

The chain employs TRBV4-2 and TRBJ2-3, with 9 bases fitting TRBD2. Trimming took 2 bases from V and 8 from J; bases not matched to a gene: 11. Germline CDR1 reads LGHNA; CDR2 reads YNFKEQ. The CDR3 length is 16 residues. In nucleotides, the CDR3 is TGTGCCAGCAGCCAACCCCCGGGACTAGCTTTAGTTACGCAGTATTTT. This gives the protein CASSQPPGLALVTQYF.

Remarks on this clone: The sample holds other DNA sequences that translate to the same CDR3. V is TRBV27 and J is TRBJ1-2; D is ambiguous. The V gene lost 3 bases and the J gene lost 6 bases, with 14 bases spanning the gap. The CDR3 is 14 residues long. Germline CDR1 reads MNHEY; CDR2 reads SMNVEV (reference sequence). The CDR3 DNA reads TGTGCCAGCAGTTTCTCCTCGGGGATGGATGGCTACACCTTC. It encodes CASSFSSGMDGYTF.

This clone was counted once. Germline is not matched at one junction end, which may reflect a read error. This chain connects TRBV7-3 to TRBJ2-1; no definite D call. Germline CDR1 and CDR2: SGHTA and FQGTGA. The CDR3 extends over 13 amino acids. The DNA of the CDR3 is TGTGCCAGCAGTTTAACAGCCGACCAGCGGCAGTTCTTC. This translates into CASSLTADQRQFF.

This chain joins TRBV29-1 and TRBJ2-7, with D uncertain. Germline lookup yields CDR1 SQVTM and CDR2 ANQGSEA. The CDR3 consists of 12 residues. Trimming took 4 bases from V and 4 from J, leaving 11 bases between them. Written as DNA, the CDR3 is TGCAGCGTTGGCCCCTCCGGGTACGAGCAGTACTTC. It encodes CSVGPSGYEQYF.

The rearrangement joins TRBV5-1 to TRBJ2-2, with 7 bases matching TRBD1. J was trimmed by 6 bases and V by 4 bases; bases with no gene match: 3. This CDR3 region has 13 residues. Germline lookup yields CDR1 SGHRS and CDR2 YFSETQ. For the CDR3, the DNA is TGCGCCAGCAGCCCGGGACAGCCCGGGGAGCTGTTTTTT. Translated: CASSPGQPGELFF.

A few counts support this clone. The rearrangement joins TRBV28 to TRBJ1-5; D perhaps matches TRBD1 (5 bases). V lost 4 bases to trimming and J lost 7 bases, with 17 bases between them. Germline V gene sequence: CDR1 MDHEN, CDR2 SYDVKM. This CDR3 spans 15 amino acids. The CDR3 is CASSSLQAGGQPQHF. DNA of the CDR3: TGTGCCAGCAGTTCCCTGCAGGCCGGGGGGCAGCCCCAGCATTTT.

Concerning this clone: A read error may explain this, as a much larger clone is one base away. V is TRBV7-9 and J is TRBJ2-4; 11 nucleotides line up with TRBD2. V was clipped by 4 bases and J by 8 bases; unmatched bases: 10. The CDR3 loop spans 16 amino acids. Germline-derived CDR1 and CDR2 are SEHNR and FQNEAQ (reference sequence). CDR3 DNA: TGTGCCAGCAGCTCCAGACTAGCGGGATTTAACCACATTCAGTACTTC. Its protein is CASSSRLAGFNHIQYF.

The chain uses TRBV27 and TRBJ1-3; D call uncertain. The V gene's germline CDR1 is MNHEY and CDR2 SMNVEV (reference sequence). The CDR3 length is 14 residues. With 2 bases removed from V and 0 bases from J, the gap between germline ends came to 5 bases. CDR3 nucleotide sequence: TGTGCCAGCAGTTTAAGCTTCTCTGGAAACACCATATATTTT. Translating gives CASSLSFSGNTIYF.

The CDR3 region has the DNA TGTGCCAGCAGCTTTGTAACGGGACAGGGAATAATCGGCTACACCTTC. Amino acid sequence: CASSFVTGQGIIGYTF. The chain uses TRBV7-9 and TRBJ1-2; 9 positions agree with TRBD1. Germline trimming cut 3 bases from V and 8 bases from J; bases unmatched to any gene: 13. Germline lookup yields CDR1 SEHNR and CDR2 FQNEAQ (reference sequence). The CDR3 is made up of 16 amino acids.

The chain employs TRBV4-2 and TRBJ2-7; TRBD2 is a possible D gene (5 bases). The CDR3 is 16 amino acids. Trimming removed 1 base from V and 2 bases from J, with 15 bases in between. The V gene's germline CDR1 is LGHNA and CDR2 YNFKEQ. CDR3 bases: TGTGCCAGCAGCCAAGCGGGGAGCCTTTATACCTACGAGCAGTACTTC. It yields the protein CASSQAGSLYTYEQYF.

This clone showed up just a few times. This CDR3 is CASSTGLETQYF. The CDR3 DNA follows: TGTGCCAGCAGCACAGGGTTGGAGACCCAGTACTTC. This chain uses TRBV7-9 with TRBJ2-5, with TRBD1 as a possible D gene (6 bases). Trimming removed 5 bases from V and 5 bases from J, with 9 bases in between. Germline V gene sequence: CDR1 SEHNR, CDR2 FQNEAQ (reference sequence). The CDR3 is 12 amino acids.

J is TRBJ2-3 and V is TRBV11-3; 8 bases map to TRBD2. The germline gives CDR1 SGHNT, CDR2 YENEEA. The CDR3 covers 15 residues. Trimming removed 5 bases from V and 0 bases from J; junction bases left unmatched: 4. The CDR3 sequence is CASSTGGGSTDTQYF. CDR3 DNA: TGTGCCAGCAGCACAGGCGGGGGGAGCACAGATACGCAGTATTTT.

This chain connects TRBV14 to TRBJ2-3; D is possibly TRBD2 (6 bases). The CDR3 has 15 amino acids. Trimming pared 1 base from V and 4 bases from J, leaving 12 bases between. Germline V gene sequence: CDR1 SGHDN, CDR2 FVKESK. This chain's CDR3 is CASSQGDFHPDTQYF. The CDR3 DNA follows: TGTGCCAGCAGCCAAGGGGACTTTCATCCAGATACGCAGTATTTT.

V is TRBV5-1 and J is TRBJ1-1, with D tentatively TRBD1 (6 bases). Trimming took 0 bases from V and 4 from J, leaving 10 bases between them. The germline V gene has CDR1 SGHRS and CDR2 YFSETQ. The CDR3 totals 14 residues. The CDR3 here is CASSLAGAGTEAFF. The CDR3 DNA reads TGCGCCAGCAGCTTGGCAGGGGCTGGCACTGAAGCTTTCTTT.

This chain joins TRBV18 and TRBJ2-1; TRBD2 matches at 7 bases. Trimming cost V 0 bases and J 9 bases; bases outside gene matches: 2. The CDR3 contains 13 residues. Germline V gene lookup returns CDR1 KGHSH and CDR2 LQKENI. The CDR3 region has the DNA TGTGCCAGCTCACCACCGGCTAGCGGTGAGCAGTTCTTC. Its translation: CASSPPASGEQFF.

The rearrangement joins TRBV19 to TRBJ2-3, with D tentatively TRBD2 (5 bases). CDR1 LNHDA and CDR2 SQIVND come from the germline V gene (reference sequence). Trimming took 5 bases from V and 7 from J, leaving 13 bases between them. The CDR3 is made up of 13 amino acids. The CDR3 bases are TGTGCCAGTAGTGAACGACTAACCTATACGCAGTATTTT. Its protein product is CASSERLTYTQYF.

In its sample, this clone was seen once. The CDR3 region is CASSIGVGLADYEQYF. In nucleotides, the CDR3 is TGTGCCAGTAGTATAGGAGTTGGTCTAGCCGACTACGAGCAGTACTTC. This rearrangement joins TRBV19 to TRBJ2-7; maybe TRBD2 (5 bases). CDR1 and CDR2 (germline): LNHDA, SQIVND (reference sequence). Trimming shortened V by 1 base and J by 3 bases, and 16 bases separated the two germline ends. There are 16 residues in the CDR3. The full variable domain, in which reference TRBV19 and TRBJ2-7 provide the parts outside the CDR3, is DGGITQSPKYLFRKEGQNVTLSCEQNLNHDAMYWYRQDPGQGLRLIYYSQIVNDFQKGDIAEGYSVSREKKESFPLTVTSAQKNPTAFYLCASSIGVGLADYEQYFGPGTRLTVT.

Regarding this clone: Relative to the germline gene, one junction end is altered; a read error may explain this. This rearrangement joins TRBV30 to TRBJ1-1; possible D gene TRBD1, 6 bases. The CDR3 runs to 14 residues. The V gene's germline CDR1 is GTSNPN and CDR2 SVGIG (reference sequence). The DNA of the CDR3 is TGTGCCTGGAAGGCCGTCGCCGGAGGACCAGGGGAGATTTTT. It specifies CAWKAVAGGPGEIF.

The chain is built from TRBV5-3 and TRBJ2-6; D call uncertain. TRBV5-3 is annotated as an ORF whose role is uncertain. V lost 7 bases, J lost 5 bases, and 25 bases lay in between. The CDR3 totals 18 residues. CDR3 in amino acids: CARSSSVVKQSRANVLTF. DNA of the CDR3: TGTGCCAGATCATCATCAGTGGTGAAACAAAGTCGGGCCAACGTCCTGACTTTC.

The chain employs TRBV20-1 and TRBJ2-7, with D uncertain. The CDR3 runs 11 residues. Germline V lookup: CDR1 DFQATT, CDR2 SNEGSKA (reference sequence). V was pared by 0 bases and J by 4 bases, with 4 bases between. The CDR3 sequence: CSARDLYEQYF. DNA for the CDR3: TGCAGTGCTAGAGATCTTTACGAGCAGTACTTC.

V gene TRBV5-4 combines with J gene TRBJ1-1; D possibly corresponds to TRBD1 (6 bases). This CDR3 comprises 15 residues. V lost 2 bases, J lost 2 bases, and 13 bases lay in between. Germline lookup yields CDR1 SGHNT and CDR2 YYREEE (reference sequence). CDR3: CASSFGGPFNTEAFF. The CDR3 nucleotides read TGTGCCAGCAGCTTCGGGGGGCCCTTTAACACTGAAGCTTTCTTT.